In this sample, the clone carrying this T cell receptor (beta chain) turned up a few times. In the original analysis: Amplification of reference gene primers provided the estimated nucleated cell counts. The repertoire was sequenced with immunoSEQ multiplex PCR; TCRdb's copy has only in-frame clones and lacks some. V, J and clone size were drawn from that table, and D and trimming were deduced from the DNA. The sample contains over 300,000 clones, about 88% of which appear only once. The CDR3 covers 15 residues. Germline CDR1 and CDR2: SGHTA and FQGNSA. Trimming shortened V by 0 bases and J by 3 bases, and 12 bases separated the two germline ends. This entry is derived from a study of blood T cell repertoires in COVID-19. Turning to the study itself: PBMCs, B-cell-depleted T cells, or T cells provided the cDNA or gDNA that made up the material.

The TCR was taken from a woman in her thirties or forties who had recovered from COVID-19. This chain links TRBV7-2 with TRBJ2-7, with D possibly being TRBD2 (7 bases). The specimen sequenced was PBMCs or T cells enriched from blood (not recorded which). The chain's CDR3 is CASSLAGGGSYEQYF. In nucleotides, the CDR3 is TGTGCCAGCAGCTTAGCTGGGGGCGGGAGCTACGAGCAGTACTTC.